Presented here are 14 T cell receptor beta chains from one specimen sequenced in a study of T cells in tumors after PD-1 blockade. Here immunoSEQ multiplex PCR was the method, and the copy in TCRdb shows in-frame clones only, minus some. The data show 61,000 or so clones, with roughly 77% seen just once and around 15% held by the top ten. This specimen consisted of PBMCs, obtained before anti-PD-1 treatment. These receptors originate from a human donor with basal cell carcinoma.

The rearrangement links TRBV5-4 to TRBJ2-1; tentative D call: TRBD1 (5 bases). The CDR3 covers 14 residues. V gave up 0 bases and J gave up 2 bases, with 6 bases separating them. Germline V gene data show CDR1 as SGHNT and CDR2 as YYREEE (reference sequence). The DNA for the CDR3 is TGTGCCAGCAGCTTGGTAGGGGCCTACAATGAGCAGTTCTTC. Protein: CASSLVGAYNEQFF.

The rearrangement links TRBV27 to TRBJ1-1; the D gene is possibly TRBD1 (6 bases). Germline CDR1 and CDR2: MNHEY and SMNVEV (reference sequence). This CDR3 has 15 amino acids. V was pared by 8 bases and J by 5 bases, with 21 bases between. In nucleotides, the CDR3 is TGTGCCAGCTATGAAATGGGGGGGCGCGGTACTGAAGCTTTCTTT. Translating it yields CASYEMGGRGTEAFF.

The chain uses TRBV6-6 and TRBJ2-7; D uncertain. With 6 bases removed from V and 7 bases from J, the gap between germline ends came to 10 bases. This CDR3 is built from 11 residues. Germline loops: CDR1 MNHNY, CDR2 SVGAGI (reference sequence). CDR3 amino acids: CASSSPQEQYF. In DNA, the CDR3 is TGTGCCAGCAGCTCACCCCAGGAGCAGTACTTC.

This clone was counted once. This chain connects TRBV6-6 to TRBJ1-1; D is ambiguous. V gave up 4 bases and J gave up 4 bases, with 16 bases separating them. The CDR3 totals 15 residues. Germline V gives CDR1 MNHNY, CDR2 SVGAGI (reference sequence). This CDR3 reads CASSLKEGLSTEAFF. The DNA for the CDR3 is TGTGCCAGCAGTTTGAAGGAGGGCTTGAGCACTGAAGCTTTCTTT.

Judged by abundance, this clone is large (0.1 to 1%). The rearrangement links TRBV27 to TRBJ1-2; D is possibly TRBD1 (6 bases). Trimming stripped 6 bases from V and 1 base from J, with 9 bases between. CDR1 is MNHEY, CDR2 SMNVEV, per germline (reference sequence). The CDR3 sequence is 13 residues long. CDR3 nucleotide sequence: TGTGCCAGCAGAAAGGGGGTTAACTATGGCTACACCTTC. Protein: CASRKGVNYGYTF.

The chain is built from TRBV12-3 or TRBV12-4 and TRBJ2-5; TRBD2 aligns across 9 bases. The J segment lost 4 bases and the V segment lost 8 bases, leaving 5 bases of the junction unmatched. This CDR3 is 13 amino acids long. The CDR3 DNA sequence: TGTGCCAGCCGCGGGGGGGCCCGAGAGACCCAGTACTTC. This codes for CASRGGARETQYF.

The rearrangement uses TRBV19 and TRBJ1-5; D is uncertain. CDR1 is LNHDA, CDR2 SQIVND, per germline (reference sequence). Between the trimmed V and J ends, which lost 1 base and 3 bases, there was a span of 10 bases. The CDR3 totals 15 residues. The CDR3 DNA is TGTGCCAGTAGTATAGGGGTCAGGTACAATCAGCCCCAGCATTTT. Translating it yields CASSIGVRYNQPQHF.

The rearrangement joins TRBV28 to TRBJ2-2; 9 bases agree with TRBD2. Losses at the gene ends were 6 bases for V and 2 bases for J; bases not matched to a gene: 7. The length of the CDR3 is 16 residues. Germline-derived CDR1 and CDR2 are MDHEN and SYDVKM. The CDR3 region has the DNA TGTGCCAGCAGCCCGGTAGCGGGGGTCAACACCGGGGAGCTGTTTTTT. This translates into CASSPVAGVNTGELFF.

This clone was detected only a few times. V and J are TRBV2 and TRBJ1-1, with 8 bases matching TRBD1. The V segment lost 7 bases and the J segment 8 bases; nucleotides outside the gene matches: 9. The CDR3 contains 13 residues. CDR1 and CDR2 from the germline V gene are SNHLY and FYNNEI. The CDR3 nucleotides read TGTGCCAGCAAGAGACAGGGGATGCCGGAAGCTTTCTTT. Its translation: CASKRQGMPEAFF.

The chain links TRBV30 to TRBJ1-2, with TRBD1 matching 7 bases. The J segment lost 2 bases and the V segment lost 7 bases, leaving 7 bases of the junction unmatched. This CDR3 comprises 13 residues. CDR1 is GTSNPN and CDR2 is SVGIG in the germline V gene (reference sequence). CDR3 region: CAYNRDRNYGYTF. As DNA, the CDR3 is TGTGCCTACAACCGGGACAGAAACTATGGCTACACCTTC.

This clone was picked up a small number of times. CDR3 loop: CASSYSGGYQETQYF. The CDR3, as DNA: TGTGCCAGCAGTTACTCGGGGGGGTACCAAGAGACCCAGTACTTC. The V call is TRBV6-5, the J call TRBJ2-5, with 7 bases lining up with TRBD2. The V and J ends lost 0 bases and 0 bases, in that order; junction bases with no gene match: 1. CDR1 is MNHEY, CDR2 SVGAGI, per germline. The CDR3 sequence is 15 residues long.

This clone was counted only a few times. This chain joins TRBV5-1 and TRBJ1-1, with no clear D. Per germline, CDR1 SGHRS and CDR2 YFSETQ. V shed 2 bases and J shed 6 bases, with 2 bases lying between them. This CDR3 region has 10 residues. In DNA form, the CDR3 reads TGCGCCAGCAGCTTCTCTGAAGCTTTCTTT. Encoded protein: CASSFSEAFF.

V is TRBV2 and J is TRBJ2-7; the D gene is possibly TRBD2 (6 bases). Germline V CDR1 and CDR2: SNHLY, FYNNEI. V was cut by 7 bases and J by 2 bases, with 18 bases left in between. The CDR3 is 15 amino acids. CDR3 bases: TGTGCCAGCATCCTTAGTGGGACGGGGGCCTACGAGCAGTACTTC. Protein product: CASILSGTGAYEQYF.

This clone was counted between two and nine times. CDR3 nucleotide sequence: TGTGCCAGCAGCAGGGGACAGGGGGTGTCCTACGAGCAGTACTTC. Its protein product is CASSRGQGVSYEQYF. The chain uses TRBV7-2 and TRBJ2-7; 11 nucleotides line up with TRBD1. The CDR3 covers 15 residues. Trimming cost V 5 bases and J 1 base; bases outside gene matches: 4. Germline values: CDR1 SGHTA, CDR2 FQGNSA.